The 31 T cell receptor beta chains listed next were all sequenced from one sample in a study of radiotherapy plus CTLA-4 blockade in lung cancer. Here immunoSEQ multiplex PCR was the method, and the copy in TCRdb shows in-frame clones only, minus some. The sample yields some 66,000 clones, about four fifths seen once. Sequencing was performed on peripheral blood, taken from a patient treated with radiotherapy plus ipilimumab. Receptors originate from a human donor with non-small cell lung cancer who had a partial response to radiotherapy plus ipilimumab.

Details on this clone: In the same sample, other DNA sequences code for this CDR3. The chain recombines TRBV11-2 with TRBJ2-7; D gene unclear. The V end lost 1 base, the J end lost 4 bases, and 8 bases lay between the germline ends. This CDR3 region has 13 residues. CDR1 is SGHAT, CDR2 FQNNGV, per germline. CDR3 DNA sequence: TGTGCCAGCAGCTTAGGGGCCTTATACGAGCAGTACTTC. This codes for CASSLGALYEQYF.

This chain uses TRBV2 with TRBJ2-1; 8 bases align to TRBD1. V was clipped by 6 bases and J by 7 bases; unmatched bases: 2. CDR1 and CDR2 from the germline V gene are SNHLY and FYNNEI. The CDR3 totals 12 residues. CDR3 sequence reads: CASRRQGNEQFF. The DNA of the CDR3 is TGTGCCAGCAGGAGACAGGGGAATGAGCAGTTCTTC.

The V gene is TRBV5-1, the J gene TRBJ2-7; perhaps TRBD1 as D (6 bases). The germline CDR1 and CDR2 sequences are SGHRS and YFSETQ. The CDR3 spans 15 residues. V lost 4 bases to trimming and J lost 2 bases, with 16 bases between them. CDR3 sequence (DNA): TGCGCCAGCAGCCCCTCGACAGGAGCTACCTACGAGCAGTACTTC. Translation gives CASSPSTGATYEQYF.

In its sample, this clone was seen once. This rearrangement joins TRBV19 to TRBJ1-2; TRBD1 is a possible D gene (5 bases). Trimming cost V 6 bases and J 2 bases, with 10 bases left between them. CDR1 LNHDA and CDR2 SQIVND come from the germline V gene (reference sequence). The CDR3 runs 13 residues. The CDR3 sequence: CASSETANYGYTF. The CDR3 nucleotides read TGTGCCAGTAGCGAGACAGCGAACTATGGCTACACCTTC.

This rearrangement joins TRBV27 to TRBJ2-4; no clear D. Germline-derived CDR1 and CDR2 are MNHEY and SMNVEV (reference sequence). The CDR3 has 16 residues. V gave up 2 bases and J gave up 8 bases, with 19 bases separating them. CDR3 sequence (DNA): TGTGCCAGCAGTTTAAGCCCAGGCTTTTTTAAAGACATTCAGTACTTC. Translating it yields CASSLSPGFFKDIQYF.

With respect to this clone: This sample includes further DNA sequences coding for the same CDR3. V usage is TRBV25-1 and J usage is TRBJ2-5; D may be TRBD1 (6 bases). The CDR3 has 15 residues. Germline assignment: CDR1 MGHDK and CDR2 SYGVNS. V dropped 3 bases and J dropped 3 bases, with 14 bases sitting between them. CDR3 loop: CASSEPGGPEETQYF. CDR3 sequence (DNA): TGTGCCAGCAGTGAGCCTGGGGGCCCCGAAGAGACCCAGTACTTC.

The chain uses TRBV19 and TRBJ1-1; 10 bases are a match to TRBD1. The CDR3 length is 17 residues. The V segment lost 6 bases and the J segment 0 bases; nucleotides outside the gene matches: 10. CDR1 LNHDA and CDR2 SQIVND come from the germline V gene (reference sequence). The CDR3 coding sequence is TGTGCCAGTAGGACCCGGGACAGGGGTTGGTTGAACACTGAAGCTTTCTTT. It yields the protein CASRTRDRGWLNTEAFF.

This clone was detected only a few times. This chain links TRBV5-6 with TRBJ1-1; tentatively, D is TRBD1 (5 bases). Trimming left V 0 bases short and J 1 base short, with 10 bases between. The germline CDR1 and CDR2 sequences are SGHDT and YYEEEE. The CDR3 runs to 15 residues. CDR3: CASSLGAGRNTEAFF. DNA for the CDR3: TGTGCCAGCAGCTTGGGGGCGGGGCGGAACACTGAAGCTTTCTTT.

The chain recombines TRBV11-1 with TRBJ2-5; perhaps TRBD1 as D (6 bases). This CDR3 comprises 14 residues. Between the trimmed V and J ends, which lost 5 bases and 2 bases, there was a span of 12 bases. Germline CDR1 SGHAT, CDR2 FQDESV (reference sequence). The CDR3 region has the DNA TGTGCCAGCAGCCCCCAGGGGATACAAGAGACCCAGTACTTC. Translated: CASSPQGIQETQYF.

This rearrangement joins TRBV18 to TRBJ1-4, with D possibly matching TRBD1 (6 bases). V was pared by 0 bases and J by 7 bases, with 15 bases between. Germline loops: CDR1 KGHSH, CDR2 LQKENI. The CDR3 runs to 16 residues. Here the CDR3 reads CASSPPVRTVGEKLFF. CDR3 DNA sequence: TGTGCCAGCTCACCACCCGTACGGACAGTCGGTGAAAAACTGTTTTTT.

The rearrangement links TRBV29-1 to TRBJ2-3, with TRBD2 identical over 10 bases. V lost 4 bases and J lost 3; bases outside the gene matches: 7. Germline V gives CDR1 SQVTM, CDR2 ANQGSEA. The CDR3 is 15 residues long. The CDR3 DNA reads TGCAGCGTTGCTCCTAGCGGGAGTCAGACAGATACGCAGTATTTT. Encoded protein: CSVAPSGSQTDTQYF.

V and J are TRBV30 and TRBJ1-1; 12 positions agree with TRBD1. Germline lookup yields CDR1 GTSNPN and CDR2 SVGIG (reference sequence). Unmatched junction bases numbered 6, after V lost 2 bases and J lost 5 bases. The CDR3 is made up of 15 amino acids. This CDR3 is CAWSLGTGGGTEAFF. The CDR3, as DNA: TGTGCCTGGAGTCTAGGGACAGGGGGCGGAACTGAAGCTTTCTTT.

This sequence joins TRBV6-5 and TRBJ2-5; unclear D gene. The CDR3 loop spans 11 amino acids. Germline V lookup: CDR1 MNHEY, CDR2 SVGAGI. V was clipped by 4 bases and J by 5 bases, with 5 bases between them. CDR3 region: CASSFAETQYF. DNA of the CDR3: TGTGCCAGCAGTTTTGCGGAGACCCAGTACTTC.

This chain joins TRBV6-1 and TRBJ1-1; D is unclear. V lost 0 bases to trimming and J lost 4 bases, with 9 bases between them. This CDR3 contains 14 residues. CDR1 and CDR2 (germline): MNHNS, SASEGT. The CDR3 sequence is CASSEALYVTEAFF. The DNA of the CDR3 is TGTGCCAGCAGTGAAGCCCTCTACGTCACTGAAGCTTTCTTT.

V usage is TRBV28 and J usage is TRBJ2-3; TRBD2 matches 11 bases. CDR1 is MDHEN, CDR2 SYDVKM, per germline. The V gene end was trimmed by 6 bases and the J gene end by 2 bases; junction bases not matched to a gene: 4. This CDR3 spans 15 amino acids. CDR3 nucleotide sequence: TGTGCCAGCAGCTGGGGACTAGCGGCCACAGATACGCAGTATTTT. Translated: CASSWGLAATDTQYF. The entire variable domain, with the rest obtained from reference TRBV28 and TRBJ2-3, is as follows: DVKVTQSSRYLVKRTGEKVFLECVQDMDHENMFWYRQDPGLGLRLIYFSYDVKMKEKGDIPEGYSVSREKKERFSLILESASTNQTSMYLCASSWGLAATDTQYFGPGTRLTVL.

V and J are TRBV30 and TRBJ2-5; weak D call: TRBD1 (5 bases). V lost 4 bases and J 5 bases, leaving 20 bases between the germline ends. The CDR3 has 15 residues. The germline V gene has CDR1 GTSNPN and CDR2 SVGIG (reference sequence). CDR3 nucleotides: TGTGCCTGGACCTCAGGGCAGATGCCTACGGAGACCCAGTACTTC. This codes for CAWTSGQMPTETQYF.

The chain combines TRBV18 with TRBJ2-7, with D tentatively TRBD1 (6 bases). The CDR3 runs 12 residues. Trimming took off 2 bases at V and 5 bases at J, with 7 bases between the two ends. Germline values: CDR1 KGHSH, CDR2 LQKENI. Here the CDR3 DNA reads TGTGCCAGCTCACCAGGGGGCGACGAGCAGTACTTC. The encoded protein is CASSPGGDEQYF. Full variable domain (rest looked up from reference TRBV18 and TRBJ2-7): NAGVMQNPRHLVRRRGQEARLRCSPMKGHSHVYWYRQLPEEGLKFMVYLQKENIIDESGMPKERFSAEFPKEGPSILRIQQVVRGDSAAYFCASSPGGDEQYFGPGTRLTVT.

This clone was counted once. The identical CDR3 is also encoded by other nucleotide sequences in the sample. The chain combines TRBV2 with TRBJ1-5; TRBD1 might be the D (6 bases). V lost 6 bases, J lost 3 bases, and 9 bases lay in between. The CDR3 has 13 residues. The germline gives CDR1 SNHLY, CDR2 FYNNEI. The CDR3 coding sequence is TGTGCCAGCAGCGGACAGCTCAATCAGCCCCAGCATTTT. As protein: CASSGQLNQPQHF.

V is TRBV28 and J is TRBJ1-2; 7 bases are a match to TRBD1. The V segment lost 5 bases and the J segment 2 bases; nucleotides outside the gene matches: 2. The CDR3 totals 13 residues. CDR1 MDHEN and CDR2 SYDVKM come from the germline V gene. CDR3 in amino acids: CASSQQGNYGYTF. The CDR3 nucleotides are TGTGCCAGCAGTCAACAGGGGAACTATGGCTACACCTTC.

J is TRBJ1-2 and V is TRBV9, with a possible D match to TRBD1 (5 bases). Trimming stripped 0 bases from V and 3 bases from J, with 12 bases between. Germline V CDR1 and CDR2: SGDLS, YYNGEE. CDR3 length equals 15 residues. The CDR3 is CASSVAFVGDYGYTF. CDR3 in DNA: TGTGCCAGCAGCGTAGCGTTCGTAGGGGACTATGGCTACACCTTC.

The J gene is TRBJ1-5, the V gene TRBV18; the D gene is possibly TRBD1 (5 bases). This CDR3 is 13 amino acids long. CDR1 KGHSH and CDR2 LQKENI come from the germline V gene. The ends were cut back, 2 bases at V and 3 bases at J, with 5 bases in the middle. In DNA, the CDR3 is TGTGCCAGCTCACCAGGGGCCAATCAGCCCCAGCATTTT. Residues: CASSPGANQPQHF.

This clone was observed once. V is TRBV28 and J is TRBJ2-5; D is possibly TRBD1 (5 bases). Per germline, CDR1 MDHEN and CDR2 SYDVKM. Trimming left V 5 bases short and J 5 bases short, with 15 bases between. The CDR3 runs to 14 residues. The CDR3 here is CASSVAGIWETQYF. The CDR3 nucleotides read TGTGCCAGCAGTGTTGCAGGGATCTGGGAGACCCAGTACTTC.

The CDR3 DNA reads as TGCAGTGCTAGTGCCCACGAGCAGTACTTC. Its translation: CSASAHEQYF. This sequence joins TRBV20-1 and TRBJ2-5; no clear D gene. Gene TRBJ2-7 matches the end of the DNA better, so the J call may be wrong. The germline CDR1 and CDR2 sequences are DFQATT and SNEGSKA (reference sequence). The CDR3 sequence is 10 residues long.

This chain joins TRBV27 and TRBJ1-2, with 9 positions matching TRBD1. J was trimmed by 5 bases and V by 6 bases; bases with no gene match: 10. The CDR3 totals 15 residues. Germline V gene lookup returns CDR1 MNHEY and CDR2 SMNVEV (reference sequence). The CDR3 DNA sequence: TGTGCCAGCAGGGATATACAGGGGGCAGAGTATGGCTACACCTTC. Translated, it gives CASRDIQGAEYGYTF.

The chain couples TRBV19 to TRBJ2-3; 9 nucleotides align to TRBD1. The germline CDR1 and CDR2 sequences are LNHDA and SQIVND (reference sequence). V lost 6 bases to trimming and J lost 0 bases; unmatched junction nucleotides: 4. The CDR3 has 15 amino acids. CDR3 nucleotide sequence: TGTGCCAGTAGGGACAGGGGACAGAGCACAGATACGCAGTATTTT. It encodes CASRDRGQSTDTQYF.

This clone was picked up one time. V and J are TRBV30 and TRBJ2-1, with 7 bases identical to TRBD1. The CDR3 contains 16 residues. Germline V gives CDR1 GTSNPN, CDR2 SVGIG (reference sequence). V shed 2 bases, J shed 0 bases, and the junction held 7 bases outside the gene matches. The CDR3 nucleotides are TGTGCCTGGAGTCCTCAACAGGGGACCTCCTACAATGAGCAGTTCTTC. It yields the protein CAWSPQQGTSYNEQFF.

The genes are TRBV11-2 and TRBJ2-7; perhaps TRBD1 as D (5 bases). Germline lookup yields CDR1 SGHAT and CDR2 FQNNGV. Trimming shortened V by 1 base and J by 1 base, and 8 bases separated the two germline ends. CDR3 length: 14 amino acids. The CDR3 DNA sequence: TGTGCCAGCAGCTTAGGGACACTTTCCTACGAGCAGTACTTC. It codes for CASSLGTLSYEQYF.

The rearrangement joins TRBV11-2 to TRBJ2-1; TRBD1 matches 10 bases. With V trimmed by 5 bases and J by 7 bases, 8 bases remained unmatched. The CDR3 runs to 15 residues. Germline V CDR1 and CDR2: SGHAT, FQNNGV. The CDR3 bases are TGTGCCAGCAGCCGGGACAGGGGTGTAGGAAATGAGCAGTTCTTC. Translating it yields CASSRDRGVGNEQFF.

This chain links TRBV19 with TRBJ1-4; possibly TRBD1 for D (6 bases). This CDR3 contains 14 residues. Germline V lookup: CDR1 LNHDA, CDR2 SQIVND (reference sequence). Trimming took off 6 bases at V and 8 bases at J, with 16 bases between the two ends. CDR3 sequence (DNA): TGTGCCAGTAGACTAGGGGGAAGAGACGAAAAACTGTTTTTT. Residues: CASRLGGRDEKLFF.

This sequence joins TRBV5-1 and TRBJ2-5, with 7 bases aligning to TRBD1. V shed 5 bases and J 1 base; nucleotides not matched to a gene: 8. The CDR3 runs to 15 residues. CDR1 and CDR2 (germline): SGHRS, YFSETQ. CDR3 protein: CASRLNWDSQETQYF. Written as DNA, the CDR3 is TGCGCCAGCAGACTCAACTGGGACAGCCAAGAGACCCAGTACTTC.

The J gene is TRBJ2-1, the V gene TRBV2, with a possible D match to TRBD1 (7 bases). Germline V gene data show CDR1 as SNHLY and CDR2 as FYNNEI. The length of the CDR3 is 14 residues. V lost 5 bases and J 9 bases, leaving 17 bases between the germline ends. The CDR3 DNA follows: TGTGCCAGCAGTAGCACAGGGGCCGGGGGTGAGCAGTTCTTC. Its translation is CASSSTGAGGEQFF.